This record concerns one TCR beta chain sequence. Germline V gene sequence: CDR1 SQVTM, CDR2 ANQGSEA. CDR3 length: 13 residues. V gave up 4 bases and J gave up 2 bases, with 9 bases separating them. Primed by a sample-barcoded 5' primer and a J-beta primer mix, a second PCR proceeded for about 6 to 11 cycles. Researchers report that each sample yielded at least 2.5 million CDR3-containing paired-end reads. One entry per CDR3 protein, called by TCRdb with MiXCR from the 5' RACE reads. The data show around 1,900,000 distinct CDR3 sequences, around 42% seen once. The data originate from a study of blood T cells in healthy people across ages. Study-wide context: Through template switching, about one barcoded beta molecule was captured per two T cells, as measured in model experiments.

The rearrangement links TRBV29-1 to TRBJ2-1; no definite D call. This clonotype originated in a human donor in good health. The source material was blood. In DNA, the CDR3 is TGCAGCGTTGGAGTTGAAACCTACAATGAGCAGTTCTTC. It is translated as CSVGVETYNEQFF.